This T cell receptor (beta chain) was sequenced for a study of shared T cell receptors in the human thymus. The method was immunoSEQ multiplex PCR; TCRdb's version includes in-frame clones alone and lacks a portion of them. The sample contains some 760,000 clones, 75% to 90% of which appear only once. CDR1 and CDR2 (germline): MGHRA, YSYEKL. This CDR3 spans 17 amino acids. V lost 0 bases to trimming and J lost 3 bases, with 15 bases between them. These data are also associated with another study on human thymus T cells. From that second work: Congenital heart defects were the reason for the corrective surgery that the donors, healthy Finnish infants, were having. Apparent skewing of V and J gene usage characterized both thymic and blood repertoires. Thymic repertoires from unrelated individuals overlapped highly, related research reported.

The chain recombines TRBV4-1 with TRBJ1-5, with D perhaps TRBD1 (6 bases). The sequence derives from a girl in the first two years of life with a congenital heart defect. The sample consisted of thymocytes. Here the CDR3 DNA reads TGCGCCAGCAGCCAAGATGGGTTTGGACAGATCAATCAGCCCCAGCATTTT. Translated, it gives CASSQDGFGQINQPQHF.